Below are 24 T cell receptor beta chains sequenced from a single sample in a study of cytomegalovirus exposure and HLA in healthy donors. The PCR ran on 60 Vbeta and 13 Jbeta primers. Produced via immunoSEQ multiplex PCR; TCRdb's table is partial and in-frame only. The sample contains some 130,000 clones, 80% to 85% of which appear only once. What was sequenced was PBMCs. These receptor sequences come from a human donor in good health.

This chain's CDR3 is CASSLGPRDLRDEQYF. CDR3 nucleotide sequence: TGTGCCAGCAGCTTAGGGCCGCGGGATTTAAGGGACGAGCAGTACTTC. The V and J genes are TRBV11-2 and TRBJ2-7, with D maybe TRBD2 (6 bases). This CDR3 has 16 residues. From germline, CDR1 is SGHAT and CDR2 FQNNGV. V was trimmed by 1 base and J by 5 bases, leaving 18 bases between them.

The chain employs TRBV5-6 and TRBJ1-4; weak D call: TRBD1 (6 bases). Trimming left V 4 bases short and J 4 bases short, with 14 bases between. The CDR3 is 15 residues long. Germline assignment: CDR1 SGHDT and CDR2 YYEEEE. Here the CDR3 DNA reads TGTGCCAGCAGCCCCAAGGGGGTGCTTAATGAAAAACTGTTTTTT. It specifies CASSPKGVLNEKLFF.

V usage is TRBV28 and J usage is TRBJ2-6; 7 nucleotides agree with TRBD2. CDR1 and CDR2 from the germline V gene are MDHEN and SYDVKM. The J segment lost 4 bases and the V segment lost 5 bases, leaving 5 bases of the junction unmatched. This CDR3 is 15 amino acids long. CDR3 nucleotide sequence: TGTGCCAGCAGTGGGGGGGACTCGGGGGCCAACGTCCTGACTTTC. Translated: CASSGGDSGANVLTF.

This chain uses TRBV19 with TRBJ2-1, with 7 nucleotides matching TRBD2. Per the germline V gene, CDR1 is LNHDA and CDR2 is SQIVND (reference sequence). The CDR3 contains 14 residues. With 3 bases clipped from V and 6 bases from J, the junction kept 5 bases outside the gene matches. For the CDR3, the DNA is TGTGCCAGTAGTATTGCGGGGGTGGGCAATGAGCAGTTCTTC. It specifies CASSIAGVGNEQFF.

This clone appeared a few times. CDR3 nucleotides: TGTGCCAGCAGCTTGGCGCCTACTGGGGCCGGGGCCAACGTCCTGACTTTC. Translating it yields CASSLAPTGAGANVLTF. This chain connects TRBV5-8 to TRBJ2-6; D might be TRBD1 (5 bases). Germline lookup yields CDR1 SGHTS and CDR2 YDEGEE. The CDR3 runs to 17 residues. Trimming removed 0 bases from V and 4 bases from J, with 14 bases in between.

The J gene is TRBJ2-7, the V gene TRBV29-1; D might be TRBD2 (5 bases). The germline V gene has CDR1 SQVTM and CDR2 ANQGSEA. V lost 5 bases and J 3 bases, leaving 11 bases between the germline ends. The CDR3 covers 12 residues. The CDR3, as DNA: TGCAGCGTTACCGGGATTAACTACGAGCAGTACTTC. The encoded protein is CSVTGINYEQYF.

The chain has TRBV2 and TRBJ1-1; D ambiguous. V dropped 4 bases and J dropped 0 bases, with 15 bases sitting between them. The CDR3 has 16 residues. Germline V gene sequence: CDR1 SNHLY, CDR2 FYNNEI. CDR3 in DNA: TGTGCCAGCAGTGGAAACAACCACCCCATGAACACTGAAGCTTTCTTT. It encodes CASSGNNHPMNTEAFF.

This clone came up a few times. The V gene is TRBV6-1, the J gene TRBJ1-1, with a possible D match to TRBD1 (6 bases). The germline V gene has CDR1 MNHNS and CDR2 SASEGT. This CDR3 has 15 residues. V was cut by 6 bases and J by 0 bases, with 14 bases left in between. DNA for the CDR3: TGTGCCAGCAGCGGACGAACAGGGTTGAACACTGAAGCTTTCTTT. It yields the protein CASSGRTGLNTEAFF.

This rearrangement joins TRBV2 to TRBJ2-2, with D perhaps TRBD2 (5 bases). V was pared by 6 bases and J by 6 bases, with 17 bases between. Per the germline V gene, CDR1 is SNHLY and CDR2 is FYNNEI. CDR3 length: 15 residues. CDR3 bases: TGTGCCAGCAGGGTGTCGGGGAGCGTTGCCGGGGAGCTGTTTTTT. Its protein is CASRVSGSVAGELFF.

The chain employs TRBV6-1 and TRBJ1-2, with no clear D. CDR3 length equals 15 residues. Germline CDR1 is MNHNS and CDR2 is SASEGT. The V gene lost 0 bases and the J gene lost 6 bases, with 14 bases spanning the gap. CDR3 region: CASSEAQRAAHGYTF. CDR3 sequence (DNA): TGTGCCAGCAGTGAAGCGCAGAGGGCAGCTCATGGCTACACCTTC.

The chain has TRBV5-8 and TRBJ2-2, with TRBD1 matching over 11 bases. Germline CDR1 SGHTS, CDR2 YDEGEE. The CDR3 length is 16 residues. V trimming: 4 bases; J trimming: 6 bases; junction bases outside the gene matches: 8. The CDR3 spells CASSTGTGGWAGELFF. The CDR3 DNA is TGTGCCAGCAGCACCGGGACAGGGGGATGGGCCGGGGAGCTGTTTTTT. Together with reference TRBV5-8 and TRBJ2-2, the CDR3 gives the full variable domain: EAGVTQSPTHLIKTRGQQATLRCSPISGHTSVYWYQQALGLGLQFLLWYDEGEERNRGNFPPRFSGRQFPNYSSELNVNALELEDSALYLCASSTGTGGWAGELFFGEGSRLTVL.

This CDR3 reads CASSLLIGSTDTQYF. The CDR3 nucleotides are TGTGCCAGCAGCTTACTAATCGGGTCAACAGATACGCAGTATTTT. This chain joins TRBV7-8 and TRBJ2-3; D remains unclear. CDR3 length equals 15 residues. Germline V CDR1 and CDR2: SGHVS, FQNEAQ. V dropped 2 bases and J dropped 3 bases, with 12 bases sitting between them.

The V and J genes are TRBV11-2 and TRBJ1-3; a possible D gene is TRBD1 (6 bases). Germline CDR1 reads SGHAT; CDR2 reads FQNNGV. V was shortened by 5 bases and J by 4 bases, with 12 bases between the two germline ends. The length of the CDR3 is 14 residues. CDR3 nucleotide sequence: TGTGCCAGCAGCACAGGGCTTGCCGGAAACACCATATATTTT. Its protein is CASSTGLAGNTIYF.

The genes are TRBV12-5 and TRBJ2-1; 10 bases fit TRBD1. The length of the CDR3 is 15 residues. V shed 5 bases, J shed 4 bases, and the junction held 5 bases outside the gene matches. Germline CDR1 LGHNT, CDR2 FRNRAP. CDR3 loop: CASGLGTGVYNEQFF. The CDR3 DNA sequence: TGTGCTAGTGGTCTGGGGACAGGGGTGTACAATGAGCAGTTCTTC.

This sequence joins TRBV19 and TRBJ2-7; D might be TRBD2 (6 bases). Germline CDR1 LNHDA, CDR2 SQIVND (reference sequence). The CDR3 is made up of 14 amino acids. Trimming took off 6 bases at V and 4 bases at J, with 16 bases between the two ends. The DNA of the CDR3 is TGTGCCAGTAGCTCGCCGGGACTTACTTACGAGCAGTACTTC. Translated: CASSSPGLTYEQYF. Full variable domain (missing parts from reference TRBV19 and TRBJ2-7): DGGITQSPKYLFRKEGQNVTLSCEQNLNHDAMYWYRQDPGQGLRLIYYSQIVNDFQKGDIAEGYSVSREKKESFPLTVTSAQKNPTAFYLCASSSPGLTYEQYFGPGTRLTVT.

This clone occurred a few times. The gene calls are TRBV6-6 and TRBJ2-7, with 8 bases that match TRBD1. Per germline, CDR1 MNHNY and CDR2 SVGAGI (reference sequence). This CDR3 region has 13 residues. The V and J ends lost 0 bases and 7 bases, in that order; junction bases with no gene match: 2. CDR3 sequence: CASSYSWTGEQYF. The CDR3 DNA reads TGTGCCAGCAGTTACTCCTGGACAGGGGAGCAGTACTTC.

This clone was counted a few times. The chain has TRBV6-5 and TRBJ1-1, with D possibly being TRBD1 (6 bases). From germline, CDR1 is MNHEY and CDR2 SVGAGI. The CDR3 runs to 12 residues. V lost 5 bases, J lost 6 bases, and 10 bases lay in between. The CDR3 protein is CASSPTGSEAFF. The CDR3, as DNA: TGTGCCAGCAGTCCTACAGGGTCTGAAGCTTTCTTT.

The rearrangement links TRBV4-2 to TRBJ2-1; 10 bases are a match to TRBD1. Germline CDR1 and CDR2: LGHNA and YNFKEQ. The V and J ends lost 3 bases and 12 bases, in that order; junction bases with no gene match: 5. The CDR3 is made up of 13 amino acids. CDR3 region: CASSQTGGVGQFF. The DNA of the CDR3 is TGTGCCAGCAGCCAGACAGGGGGCGTAGGGCAGTTCTTC.

This chain joins TRBV6-5 and TRBJ2-7; TRBD2 is a possible D gene (5 bases). Trimming removed 1 base at V and 2 bases at J, with 15 bases between. The CDR3 covers 16 residues. Germline V lookup: CDR1 MNHEY, CDR2 SVGAGI. The CDR3 sequence is CASSYYRRGAAYEQYF. In nucleotides, the CDR3 is TGTGCCAGCAGTTACTATCGTCGGGGAGCGGCCTACGAGCAGTACTTC.

The chain combines TRBV7-9 with TRBJ2-7, with TRBD1 matching over 8 bases. The CDR3 is made up of 14 amino acids. Germline V gene sequence: CDR1 SEHNR, CDR2 FQNEAQ (reference sequence). The junction had 7 bases not matched to a gene; V was cut back by 5 bases and J by 4 bases. The CDR3 reads CASSAMDRAYEQYF. The CDR3 nucleotides are TGTGCCAGCAGCGCCATGGACAGGGCGTACGAGCAGTACTTC.

In DNA form, the CDR3 reads TGCACCAGCAGCCAAGGTGCCCCCACTAGCGGGGGGCCAAAAGCCATCACAGATACGCAGTATTTT. It is translated as CTSSQGAPTSGGPKAITDTQYF. The rearrangement uses TRBV1 and TRBJ2-3; the listed D gene, TRBD2, was not tested against the DNA. TRBV1 is a recognized pseudogene. The CDR3 loop spans 22 amino acids.

This clone was found a few times. The V call is TRBV6-1, the J call TRBJ1-1; D gene unclear. Germline CDR1 and CDR2: MNHNS and SASEGT. The CDR3 loop spans 11 amino acids. V lost 7 bases and J 1 base, leaving 4 bases between the germline ends. The CDR3 region has the DNA TGTGCCAGCACCCGGAACACTGAAGCTTTCTTT. Translation: CASTRNTEAFF.

The chain carries TRBV6-5 and TRBJ2-7; perhaps TRBD1 as D (6 bases). The germline gives CDR1 MNHEY, CDR2 SVGAGI. This CDR3 has 15 amino acids. Trimming stripped 8 bases from V and 3 bases from J, with 20 bases between. The CDR3 DNA is TGTGCCAGCTGCGAAAGCTGGACAGAATACTACGAGCAGTACTTC. It specifies CASCESWTEYYEQYF.

In regard to this clone: This same CDR3 is encoded by further DNA sequences in the sample. The chain combines TRBV4-1 with TRBJ1-6; D remains unclear. Per the germline V gene, CDR1 is MGHRA and CDR2 is YSYEKL. The V end lost 1 base, the J end lost 6 bases, and 13 bases lay between the germline ends. This CDR3 is built from 16 residues. This CDR3 reads CASSQVLARFNSPLHF. In nucleotides, the CDR3 is TGCGCCAGCAGCCAAGTTCTTGCCAGGTTTAATTCACCCCTCCACTTT.